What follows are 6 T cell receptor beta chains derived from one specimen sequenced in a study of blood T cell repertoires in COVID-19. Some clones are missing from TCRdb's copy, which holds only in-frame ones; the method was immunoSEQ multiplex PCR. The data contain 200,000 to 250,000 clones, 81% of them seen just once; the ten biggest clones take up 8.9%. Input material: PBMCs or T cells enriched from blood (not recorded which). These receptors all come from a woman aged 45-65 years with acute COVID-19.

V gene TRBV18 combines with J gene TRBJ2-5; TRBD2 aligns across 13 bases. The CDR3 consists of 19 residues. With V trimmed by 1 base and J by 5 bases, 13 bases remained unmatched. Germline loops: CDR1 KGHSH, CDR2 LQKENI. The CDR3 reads CASSPLQLAGGREAETQYF. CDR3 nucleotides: TGTGCCAGCTCACCACTCCAACTAGCGGGGGGGCGCGAGGCGGAGACCCAGTACTTC.

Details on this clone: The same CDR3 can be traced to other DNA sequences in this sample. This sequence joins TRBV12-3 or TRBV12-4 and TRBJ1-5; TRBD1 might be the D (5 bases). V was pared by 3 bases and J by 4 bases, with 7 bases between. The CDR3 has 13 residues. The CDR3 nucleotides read TGTGCCAGCAGTTTGCGGGGGAATCAGCCCCAGCATTTT. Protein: CASSLRGNQPQHF.

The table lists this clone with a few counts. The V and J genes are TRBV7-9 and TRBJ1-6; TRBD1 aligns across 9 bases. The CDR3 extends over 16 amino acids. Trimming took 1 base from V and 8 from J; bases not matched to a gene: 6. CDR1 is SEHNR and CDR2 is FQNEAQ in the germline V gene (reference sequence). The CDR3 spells CASSLGTGVLDSPLHF. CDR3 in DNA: TGTGCCAGCAGCTTAGGGACAGGGGTTCTCGATTCACCCCTCCACTTT. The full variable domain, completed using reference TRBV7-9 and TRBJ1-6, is DTGVSQNPRHKITKRGQNVTFRCDPISEHNRLYWYRQTLGQGPEFLTYFQNEAQLEKSRLLSDRFSAERPKGSFSTLEIQRTEQGDSAMYLCASSLGTGVLDSPLHFGNGTRLTVT.

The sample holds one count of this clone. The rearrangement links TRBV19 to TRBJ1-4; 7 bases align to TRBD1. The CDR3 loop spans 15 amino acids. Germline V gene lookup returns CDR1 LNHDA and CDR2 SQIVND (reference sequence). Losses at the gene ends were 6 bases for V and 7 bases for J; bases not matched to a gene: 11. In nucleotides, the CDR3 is TGTGCCAGTAGGCCGACAGGGAAGTTAAGTGAAAAACTGTTTTTT. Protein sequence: CASRPTGKLSEKLFF.

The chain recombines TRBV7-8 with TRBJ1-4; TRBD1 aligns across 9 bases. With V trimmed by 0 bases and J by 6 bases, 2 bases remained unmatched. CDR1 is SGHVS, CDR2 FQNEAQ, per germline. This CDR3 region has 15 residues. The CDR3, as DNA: TGTGCCAGCAGCTTAGCCAGGACAGGGGATGAAAAACTGTTTTTT. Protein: CASSLARTGDEKLFF.

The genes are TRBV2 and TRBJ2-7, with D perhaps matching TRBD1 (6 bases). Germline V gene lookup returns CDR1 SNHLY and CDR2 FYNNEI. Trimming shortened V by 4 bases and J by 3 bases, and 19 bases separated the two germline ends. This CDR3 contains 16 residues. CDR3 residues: CASSALEGVGGYEQYF. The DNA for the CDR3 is TGTGCCAGCAGTGCCCTAGAGGGGGTTGGGGGCTACGAGCAGTACTTC.